This T cell receptor beta chain was sequenced in a study of cytomegalovirus exposure and HLA in healthy donors. Donors were nominally healthy when sampled, though unrecorded immune exposures were likely. The PCR used 60 Vbeta and 13 Jbeta primers. Libraries were prepared by immunoSEQ multiplex PCR; TCRdb keeps only in-frame clonotypes and omits some of them. Here the sample spans about 170,000 clones, over 80% being singletons. A word on this clone: Its target is unknown.

General study points: A later analysis found that most CMV-associated TCR beta chains appeared HLA-restricted. Donor immune exposure was known only as CMV serostatus. Earlier findings revealed that most TCR beta V segments proved productive either about 87% or about 30% of the time.

Germline CDR1 and CDR2: LNHNV and YYDKDF (reference sequence). The CDR3 consists of 15 residues. V lost 5 bases and J 10 bases, leaving 22 bases between the germline ends. The TCR was taken from a woman aged 45-65 years in good health and CMV-seropositive. The specimen sequenced was PBMCs. This chain connects TRBV15 to TRBJ2-3, with D possibly being TRBD1 (7 bases). DNA for the CDR3: TGTGCCACCAGCGAGGGAGGACAGGCCCGCAGATCGCAGTATTTT. Translation: CATSEGGQARRSQYF.